This T cell receptor beta chain was captured in a study of blood T cell repertoires in COVID-19. About the research overall: PBMCs, B-cell-depleted T cells, or T cells were the source of the cDNA or gDNA that made up the material.

This CDR3 has 14 amino acids. Germline V gene data show CDR1 as MNHEY and CDR2 as SVGAGI. Trimming removed 0 bases from V and 4 bases from J, with 9 bases in between. This clone was seen just once. Assay used: immunoSEQ multiplex PCR; TCRdb lists only in-frame clones, some missing. The table includes around 460,000 clones, roughly 90% detected once. The genes are TRBV6-5 and TRBJ1-2, with D unresolved. Sequencing was done on a sample of peripheral blood. The TCR was taken from a man younger than 30 with COVID-19, enrolled during active disease. CDR3 sequence: CASSYSRTAYGYTF. The CDR3 DNA follows: TGTGCCAGCAGTTACTCCCGAACAGCCTATGGCTACACCTTC.